The T cell receptor (beta chain) described here comes from a study of Graves' ophthalmopathy and Graves' hyperthyroidism. Study summary: Untreated patients at initial diagnosis provided peripheral blood. Study-wide points: A 13-signature model separated ophthalmopathy from stable hyperthyroidism, reaching 87.88% sensitivity and around 79% specificity cross-validated.

RNA transcripts provided the template for amplifying TCR beta CDR3 regions. HTBI primers were used in a first-round RT-PCR, which preceded a second-round multiplex PCR. One entry per CDR3 protein, called by TCRdb with MiXCR from the multiplex PCR reads. The sample shows 40,000 to 45,000 distinct CDR3 sequences, around 50% of them seen only once. Certain patients, namely those with other autoimmune diseases, uncontrolled infections, pregnancy or lactation, were excluded. This clonotype was seen ten or more times. Its antigen is undetermined. Trimming removed 6 bases from V and 4 bases from J; junction bases left unmatched: 10. The CDR3 is 15 residues long. Germline loops: CDR1 DFQATT, CDR2 SNEGSKA (reference sequence).

J is TRBJ2-3 and V is TRBV20-1; 10 nucleotides match TRBD2. What was sequenced was peripheral blood. The TCR comes from an adult man with Graves' ophthalmopathy. The CDR3: CSAAPAGGRADTQYF. CDR3 sequence (DNA): TGCAGTGCCGCACCAGCGGGGGGGCGCGCAGATACGCAGTATTTT.